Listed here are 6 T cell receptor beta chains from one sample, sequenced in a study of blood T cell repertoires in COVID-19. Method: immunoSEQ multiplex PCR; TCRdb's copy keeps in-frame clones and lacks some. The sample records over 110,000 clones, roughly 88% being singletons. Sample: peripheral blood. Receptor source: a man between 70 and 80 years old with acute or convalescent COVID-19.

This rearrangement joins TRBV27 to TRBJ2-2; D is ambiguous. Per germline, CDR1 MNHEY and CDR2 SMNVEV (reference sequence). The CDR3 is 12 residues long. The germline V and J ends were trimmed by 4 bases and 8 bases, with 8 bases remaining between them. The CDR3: CASSSQSGELFF. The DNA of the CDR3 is TGTGCCAGCAGTTCACAGTCAGGGGAGCTGTTTTTT.

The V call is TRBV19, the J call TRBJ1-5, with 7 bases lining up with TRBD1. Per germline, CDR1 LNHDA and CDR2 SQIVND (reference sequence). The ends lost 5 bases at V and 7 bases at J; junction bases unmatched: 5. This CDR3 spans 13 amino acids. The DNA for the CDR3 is TGTGCCAGTAGTCGGCAGGGGGAGCAGCCCCAGCATTTT. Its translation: CASSRQGEQPQHF.

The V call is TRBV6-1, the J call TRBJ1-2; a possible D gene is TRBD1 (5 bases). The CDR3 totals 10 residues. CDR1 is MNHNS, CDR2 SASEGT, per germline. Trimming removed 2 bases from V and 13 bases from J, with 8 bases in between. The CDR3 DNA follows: TGTGCCAGCAGTGAAAGGGGCCCCACCTTC. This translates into CASSERGPTF.

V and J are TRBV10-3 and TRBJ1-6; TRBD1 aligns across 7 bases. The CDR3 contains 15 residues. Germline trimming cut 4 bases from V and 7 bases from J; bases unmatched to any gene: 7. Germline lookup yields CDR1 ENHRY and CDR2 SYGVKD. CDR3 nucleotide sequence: TGTGCCATCAGTGCGTCGCCAGGGGGAAATTCACCCCTCCACTTT. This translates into CAISASPGGNSPLHF.

The CDR3 is CASSLGGASQETQYF. The CDR3 region has the DNA TGTGCCAGCAGCTTAGGGGGAGCGAGTCAAGAGACCCAGTACTTC. The chain is built from TRBV7-7 and TRBJ2-5, with D possibly matching TRBD2 (5 bases). In germline, CDR1 is SSHAT, CDR2 FNYEAQ (reference sequence). V dropped 1 base and J dropped 2 bases, with 11 bases sitting between them. The CDR3 runs 15 residues. The full variable domain, completed using reference TRBV7-7 and TRBJ2-5, is GAGVSQSPRYKVTKRGQDVTLRCDPISSHATLYWYQQALGQGPEFLTYFNYEAQPDKSGLPSDRFSAERPEGSISTLTIQRTEQRDSAMYRCASSLGGASQETQYFGPGTRLLVL.

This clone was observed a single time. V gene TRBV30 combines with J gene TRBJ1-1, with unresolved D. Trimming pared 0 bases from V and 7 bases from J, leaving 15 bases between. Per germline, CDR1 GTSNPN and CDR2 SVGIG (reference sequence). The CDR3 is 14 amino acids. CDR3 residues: CAWSVLPERFEAFF. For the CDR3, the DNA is TGTGCCTGGAGTGTATTACCGGAGCGATTTGAAGCTTTCTTT.